The clone carrying this TCR beta chain has at least ten counts. Germline trimming cut 2 bases from V and 4 bases from J; bases unmatched to any gene: 7. The germline V gene has CDR1 SGHRS and CDR2 YFSETQ. The CDR3 is 16 residues long. The protocol was immunoSEQ multiplex PCR, while the TCRdb copy is restricted to in-frame clones and leaves out a portion. The sample lists more than 95,000 clones, 82% occurring once. This entry is derived from a study of T cell responses to AZD1222 COVID-19 vaccine. For the study at large: The analysis combined second doses at about 4 or about 12 weeks.

The sequencing used peripheral blood, collected on day 0 of AZD1222 vaccination. This chain connects TRBV5-1 to TRBJ2-5; 11 bases line up with TRBD1. This sequence originates from an adult in good health. CDR3 nucleotide sequence: TGCGCCAGCAGCTTTAGGGACAGGGGGATCTCAGAGACCCAGTACTTC. The encoded protein is CASSFRDRGISETQYF.